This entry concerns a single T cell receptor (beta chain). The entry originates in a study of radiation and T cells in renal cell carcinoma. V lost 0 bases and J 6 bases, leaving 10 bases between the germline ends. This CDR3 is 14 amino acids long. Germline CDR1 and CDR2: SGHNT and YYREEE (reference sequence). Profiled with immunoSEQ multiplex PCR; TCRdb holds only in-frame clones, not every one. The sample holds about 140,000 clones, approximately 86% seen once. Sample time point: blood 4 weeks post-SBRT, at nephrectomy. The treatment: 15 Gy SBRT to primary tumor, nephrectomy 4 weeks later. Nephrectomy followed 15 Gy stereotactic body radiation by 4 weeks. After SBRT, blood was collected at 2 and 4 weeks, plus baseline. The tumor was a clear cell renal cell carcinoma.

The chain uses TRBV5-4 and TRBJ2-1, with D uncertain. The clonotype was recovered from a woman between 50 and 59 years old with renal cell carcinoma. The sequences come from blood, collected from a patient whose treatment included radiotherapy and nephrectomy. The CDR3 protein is CASSLVTDRNEQFF. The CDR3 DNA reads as TGTGCCAGCAGCTTGGTGACCGATCGCAATGAGCAGTTCTTC. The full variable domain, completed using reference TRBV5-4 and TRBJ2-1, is ETGVTQSPTHLIKTRGQQVTLRCSSQSGHNTVSWYQQALGQGPQFIFQYYREEENGRGNFPPRFSGLQFPNYSSELNVNALELDDSALYLCASSLVTDRNEQFFGPGTRLTVL.